A selection of T cell receptor beta chains follows, all from one sample in a study of tumor and adjacent non-tumor tissue in lung cancer. MiXCR was run by TCRdb on the multiplex PCR reads, yielding one entry per CDR3 protein. The repertoire holds under 95,000 distinct CDR3 sequences, roughly 80% seen once, with less than 60% in the top ten. Sequenced input: distant non-tumor lung tissue. The receptor source for this set is a man in his sixties with non-small cell lung cancer. CDR3s leave out the opening cysteine and the closing phenylalanine or tryptophan.

TRBV11-2	TRBJ1-2	ASSFRSAADYGYT
TRBV5-1	TRBJ1-1	ASRTGINTEAF
TRBV6-1	TRBJ2-1	ASSDAGQGVNEQF
TRBV4-3	TRBJ1-4	ASSPDGANNEKLF
TRBV11-3	TRBJ1-1	ASSLDRDGLGYQAF
TRBV11-2	TRBJ2-6	ASSPASGGATGANVLT
TRBV20-1	TRBJ2-1	SADSVGGQWNEQF
TRBV20-1	TRBJ1-4	SAREAGQGTLLEKLF
TRBV6-2/TRBV6-3	TRBJ2-5	TGSYSTGLETQY
TRBV4-3	TRBJ2-7	AGSQAAGSLNPS